This T cell receptor (beta chain) derives from a study of T cell responses to AZD1222 COVID-19 vaccine. Broader study findings: CD4 TCRs linked to vaccination spanned spike, dominating at 160-218 and 743-854. The donor cohort was predominantly white British with a female majority, and clonal diversity may have been underestimated. A rise in Spike-specific TCR breadth and depth followed two AZD1222 doses. Unmutated variant regions reportedly attract nearly half of all spike-specific TCRs.

In the case of this clone: Its antigen is unknown.

CDR3 length: 14 residues. V was clipped by 5 bases and J by 7 bases, with 18 bases between them. Germline V lookup: CDR1 SEHNR, CDR2 FQNEAQ (reference sequence). Assay: immunoSEQ multiplex PCR; the TCRdb copy retains only in-frame clones and omits some. The sample records some 150,000 clones, around nine tenths being singletons. This receptor was obtained from an adult who received the AZD1222 COVID-19 vaccine. The chain employs TRBV7-9 and TRBJ2-7; D call uncertain. The sample in question was peripheral blood, obtained 28 days after the second AZD1222 dose. As DNA, the CDR3 is TGTGCCAGCAGCCACAGAGCCTCGACGAGGGAGCAGTACTTC. It yields the protein CASSHRASTREQYF. Using reference TRBV7-9 and TRBJ2-7 for the parts outside the CDR3, the full variable domain is DTGVSQNPRHKITKRGQNVTFRCDPISEHNRLYWYRQTLGQGPEFLTYFQNEAQLEKSRLLSDRFSAERPKGSFSTLEIQRTEQGDSAMYLCASSHRASTREQYFGPGTRLTVT.